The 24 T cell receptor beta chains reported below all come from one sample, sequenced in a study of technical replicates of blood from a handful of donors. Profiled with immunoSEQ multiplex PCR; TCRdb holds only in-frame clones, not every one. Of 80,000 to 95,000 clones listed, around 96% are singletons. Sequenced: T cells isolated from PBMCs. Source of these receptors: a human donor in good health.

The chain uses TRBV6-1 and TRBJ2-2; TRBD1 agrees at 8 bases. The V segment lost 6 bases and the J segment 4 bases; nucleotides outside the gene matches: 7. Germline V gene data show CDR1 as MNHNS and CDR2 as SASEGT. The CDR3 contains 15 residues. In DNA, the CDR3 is TGTGCCAGCAGCGAGACAGGGGTGATCACCGGGGAGCTGTTTTTT. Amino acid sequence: CASSETGVITGELFF.

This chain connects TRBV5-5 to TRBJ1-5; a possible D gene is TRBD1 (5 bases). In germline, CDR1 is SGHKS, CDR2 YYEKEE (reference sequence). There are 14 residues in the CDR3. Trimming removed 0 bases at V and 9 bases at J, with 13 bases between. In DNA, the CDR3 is TGTGCCAGCAGCTTGGTCGGGACTGCCGGGCCCCAGCATTTT. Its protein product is CASSLVGTAGPQHF.

The CDR3, as DNA: TGTGCCAGCAGCTTGGGACAGCCGACCACTGAAGCTTTCTTT. It encodes CASSLGQPTTEAFF. This chain uses TRBV5-4 with TRBJ1-1, with D perhaps matching TRBD1 (5 bases). V gave up 0 bases and J gave up 4 bases, with 10 bases separating them. The CDR3 is made up of 14 amino acids. The germline V gene encodes CDR1 SGHNT and CDR2 YYREEE (reference sequence). The full variable domain, completed using reference TRBV5-4 and TRBJ1-1, is ETGVTQSPTHLIKTRGQQVTLRCSSQSGHNTVSWYQQALGQGPQFIFQYYREEENGRGNFPPRFSGLQFPNYSSELNVNALELDDSALYLCASSLGQPTTEAFFGQGTRLTVV.

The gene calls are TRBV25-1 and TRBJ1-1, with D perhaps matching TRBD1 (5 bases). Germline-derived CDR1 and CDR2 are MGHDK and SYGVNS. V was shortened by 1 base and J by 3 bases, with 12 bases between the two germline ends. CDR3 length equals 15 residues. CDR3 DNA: TGTGCCAGCAGTGAATGGGGGGTCAGGTACACTGAAGCTTTCTTT. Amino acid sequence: CASSEWGVRYTEAFF.

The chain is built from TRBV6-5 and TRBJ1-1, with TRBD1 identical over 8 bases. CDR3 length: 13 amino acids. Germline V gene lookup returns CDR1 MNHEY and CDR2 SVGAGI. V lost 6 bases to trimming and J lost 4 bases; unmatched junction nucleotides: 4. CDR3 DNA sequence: TGTGCCAGCAGGGGACAGGCCTTCACTGAAGCTTTCTTT. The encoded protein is CASRGQAFTEAFF.

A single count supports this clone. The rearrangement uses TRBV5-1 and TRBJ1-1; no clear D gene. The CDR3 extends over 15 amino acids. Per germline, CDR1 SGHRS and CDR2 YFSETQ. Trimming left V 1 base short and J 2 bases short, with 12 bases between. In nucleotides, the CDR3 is TGCGCCAGCAGCTTGATTGCAGGCCAAAACACTGAAGCTTTCTTT. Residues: CASSLIAGQNTEAFF.

CDR3 sequence (DNA): TGTGCCAGCAGTTATTCTAGTAGCGGGGGTTACAATGAGCAGTTCTTC. Translating gives CASSYSSSGGYNEQFF. J is TRBJ2-1 and V is TRBV6-9; 9 nucleotides align to TRBD2. V gave up 0 bases and J gave up 4 bases; unmatched junction bases: 4. The CDR3 is made up of 16 amino acids. Looked up from germline, CDR1 is MNHGY and CDR2 is SVAAGI.

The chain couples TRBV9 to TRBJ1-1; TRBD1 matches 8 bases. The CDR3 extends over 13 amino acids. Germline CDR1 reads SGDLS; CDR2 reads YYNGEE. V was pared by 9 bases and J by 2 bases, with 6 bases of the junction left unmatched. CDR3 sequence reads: CATGTGQNTEAFF. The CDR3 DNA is TGTGCCACCGGGACAGGACAAAACACTGAAGCTTTCTTT.

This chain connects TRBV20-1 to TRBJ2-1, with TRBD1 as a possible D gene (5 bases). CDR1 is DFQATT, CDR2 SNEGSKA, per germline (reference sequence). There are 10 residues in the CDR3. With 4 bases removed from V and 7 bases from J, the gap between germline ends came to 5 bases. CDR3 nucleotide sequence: TGCAGTGCTAAGGGGAATGAGCAGTTCTTC. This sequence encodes CSAKGNEQFF.

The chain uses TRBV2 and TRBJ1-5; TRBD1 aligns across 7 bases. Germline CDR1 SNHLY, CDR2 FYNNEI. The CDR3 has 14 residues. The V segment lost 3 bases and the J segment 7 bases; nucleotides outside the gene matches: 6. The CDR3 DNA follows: TGTGCCAGCAGTGAGGACAGGTTGAAGCAGCCCCAGCATTTT. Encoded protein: CASSEDRLKQPQHF.

The CDR3 DNA reads as TGTGCCAGTAGTATATCGAATTCCGGGACCCAGTACTTC. Translating it yields CASSISNSGTQYF. This rearrangement joins TRBV19 to TRBJ2-5; no firm D call. The germline V and J ends were trimmed by 2 bases and 7 bases, with 11 bases remaining between them. Germline loops: CDR1 LNHDA, CDR2 SQIVND (reference sequence). The CDR3 loop spans 13 amino acids.

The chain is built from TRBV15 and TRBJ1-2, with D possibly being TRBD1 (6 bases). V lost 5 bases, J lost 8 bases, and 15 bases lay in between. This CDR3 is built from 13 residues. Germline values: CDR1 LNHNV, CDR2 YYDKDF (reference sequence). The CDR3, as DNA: TGTGCCACCAGCGCCCCACAGGGCTTGGGCTACACCTTC. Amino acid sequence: CATSAPQGLGYTF.

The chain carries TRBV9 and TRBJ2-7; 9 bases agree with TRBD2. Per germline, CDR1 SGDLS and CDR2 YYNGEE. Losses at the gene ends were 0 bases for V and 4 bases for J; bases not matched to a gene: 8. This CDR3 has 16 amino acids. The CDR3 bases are TGTGCCAGCAGCGTAGGCGGAGGGCTAGCGGGATACGAGCAGTACTTC. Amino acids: CASSVGGGLAGYEQYF.

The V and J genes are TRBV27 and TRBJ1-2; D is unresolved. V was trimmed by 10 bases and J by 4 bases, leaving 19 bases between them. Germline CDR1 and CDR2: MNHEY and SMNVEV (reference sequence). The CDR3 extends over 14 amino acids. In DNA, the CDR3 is TGTGCCACCAAAAATACCGGGAGAGTCTATGGCTACACCTTC. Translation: CATKNTGRVYGYTF.

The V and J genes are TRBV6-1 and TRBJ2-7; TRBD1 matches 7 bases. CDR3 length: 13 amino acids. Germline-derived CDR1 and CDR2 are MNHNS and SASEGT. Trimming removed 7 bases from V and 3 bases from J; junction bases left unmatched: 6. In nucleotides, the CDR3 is TGTGCCAGCACCCCGGGACAGATCTACGAGCAGTACTTC. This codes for CASTPGQIYEQYF.

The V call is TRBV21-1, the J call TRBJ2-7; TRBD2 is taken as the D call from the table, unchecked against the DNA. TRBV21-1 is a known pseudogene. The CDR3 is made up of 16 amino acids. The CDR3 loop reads CASSKRPSGRPREQYF. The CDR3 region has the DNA TGTGCCAGCAGCAAACGTCCGAGCGGGAGGCCGAGGGAGCAGTACTTC.

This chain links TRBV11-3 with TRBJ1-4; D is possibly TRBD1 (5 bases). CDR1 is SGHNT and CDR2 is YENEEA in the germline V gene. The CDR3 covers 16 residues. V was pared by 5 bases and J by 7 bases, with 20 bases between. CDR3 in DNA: TGTGCCAGCAGCCCATCCGGCGGGGGGGAGACTGAAAAACTGTTTTTT. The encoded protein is CASSPSGGGETEKLFF.

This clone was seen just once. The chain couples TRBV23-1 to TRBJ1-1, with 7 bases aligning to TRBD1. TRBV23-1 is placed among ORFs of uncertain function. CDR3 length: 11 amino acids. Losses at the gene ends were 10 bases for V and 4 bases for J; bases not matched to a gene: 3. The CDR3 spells CAKYRGTEAFF. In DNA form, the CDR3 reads TGCGCCAAGTACAGGGGCACTGAAGCTTTCTTT.

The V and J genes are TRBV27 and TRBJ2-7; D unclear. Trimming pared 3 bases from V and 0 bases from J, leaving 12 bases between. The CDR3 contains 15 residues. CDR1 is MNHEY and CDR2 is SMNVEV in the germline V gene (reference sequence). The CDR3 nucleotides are TGTGCCAGCAGTTTGAAGCGACTGAGCTCCTACGAGCAGTACTTC. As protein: CASSLKRLSSYEQYF.

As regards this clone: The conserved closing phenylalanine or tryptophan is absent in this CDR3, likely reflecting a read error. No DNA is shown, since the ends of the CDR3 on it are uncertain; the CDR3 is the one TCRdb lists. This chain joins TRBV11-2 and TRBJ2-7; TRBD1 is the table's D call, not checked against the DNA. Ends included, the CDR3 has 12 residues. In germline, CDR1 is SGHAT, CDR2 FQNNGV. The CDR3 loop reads CASSFTGTGLGL.

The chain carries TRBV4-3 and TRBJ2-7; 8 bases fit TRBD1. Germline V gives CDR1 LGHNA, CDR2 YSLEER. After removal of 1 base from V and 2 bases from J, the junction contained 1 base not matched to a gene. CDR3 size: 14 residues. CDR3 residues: CASSQGTGTYEQYF. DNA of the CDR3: TGCGCCAGCAGCCAAGGGACAGGGACCTACGAGCAGTACTTC.

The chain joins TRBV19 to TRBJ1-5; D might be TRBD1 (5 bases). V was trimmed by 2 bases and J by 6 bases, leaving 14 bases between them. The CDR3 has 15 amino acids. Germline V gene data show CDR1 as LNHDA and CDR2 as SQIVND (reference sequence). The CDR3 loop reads CASSISQGLGQPQHF. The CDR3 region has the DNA TGTGCCAGTAGTATAAGCCAGGGTCTGGGTCAGCCCCAGCATTTT.

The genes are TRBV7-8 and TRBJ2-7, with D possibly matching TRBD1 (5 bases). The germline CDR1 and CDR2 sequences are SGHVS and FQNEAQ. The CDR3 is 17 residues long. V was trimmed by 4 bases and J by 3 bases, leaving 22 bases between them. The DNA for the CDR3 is TGTGCCAGCAGCTCTACAGGAAACTTAGCCCCATACTACGAGCAGTACTTC. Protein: CASSSTGNLAPYYEQYF.

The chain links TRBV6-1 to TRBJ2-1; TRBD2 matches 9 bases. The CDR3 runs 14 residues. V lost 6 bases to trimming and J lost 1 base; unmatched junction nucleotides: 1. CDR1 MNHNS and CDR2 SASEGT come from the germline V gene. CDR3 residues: CASSLAGSYNEQFF. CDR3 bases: TGTGCCAGCAGCCTAGCGGGATCCTACAATGAGCAGTTCTTC.